Listed below are T cell receptor beta chains from one sample, sequenced in a study of OX40 agonist ivuxolimab in advanced cancers. Using immunoSEQ multiplex PCR, the repertoire was profiled, and TCRdb retains in-frame clones only, with some absent. The sample records roughly 41,000 clones, around 86% being singletons. Sequenced material: CD4+ or CD8+ T cells sorted from blood, taken in a trial of the OX40 agonist ivuxolimab. The receptors shown here come from an adult with an advanced solid tumor such as melanoma, head and neck, liver or kidney cancer. Both conserved end residues are part of each CDR3. Expanded clones get a size class; other rows say once, few or many, or leave the size out.

v_gene	j_gene	len	abundance	CDR3aa
TRBV9	TRBJ2-7	12	-	CASSMREDEQYF
TRBV13	TRBJ2-7	13	-	CASSFRQAYEQYF
TRBV7-6	TRBJ1-1	13	-	CASSGRDRAEAFF
TRBV6-5	TRBJ2-1	15	-	CASSYSWGTYNEQFF
TRBV5-4	TRBJ1-1	14	-	CASSLEGGRPEAFF
TRBV7-3	TRBJ2-3	14	-	CASSSLGGTDTQYF
TRBV9	TRBJ1-3	13	once	CASSAPNENTIYF
TRBV5-8	TRBJ2-1	13	-	CASSLGQSNEQFF
TRBV19	TRBJ2-7	14	-	CASSKQITSYEQYF
TRBV9	TRBJ2-1	12	-	CASSGGTNEQFF
TRBV6-5	TRBJ1-2	13	-	CASSYGEDYGYTF
TRBV6-5	TRBJ2-7	10	-	CASLGYEQYF
TRBV9	TRBJ2-1	15	few	CASSVSGPTNNEQFF
TRBV6-5	TRBJ1-6	15	-	CASSYDVPGNSPLHF
TRBV18	TRBJ1-2	18	-	CASSPTDRTVPSPYGYTF
TRBV7-9	TRBJ1-1	16	-	CASSLRTGSRWTEAFF
TRBV7-2	TRBJ2-1	17	-	CASSPSPPGLVTNEQFF
TRBV5-4	-	14	once	CASSRQGIAYEQYF
TRBV14	TRBJ1-2	15	-	CASSQEPSVHYGYTF
TRBV11-2	TRBJ1-2	13	few	CASSPRTSYGYTF
TRBV6-6	TRBJ1-1	14	-	CASSRVQVNTEAFF
TRBV7-3	TRBJ2-7	15	-	CASSLTGDVSYEQYF
TRBV19	TRBJ1-1	14	once	CASRGGGGRTEAFF
TRBV9	TRBJ1-2	13	-	CASTQVTNYGYTF
TRBV9	TRBJ2-7	16	few	CASSASHIALPHEQYF
TRBV7-9	TRBJ2-7	11	-	CASRGAGEQYF
TRBV6-4	TRBJ2-2	15	-	CASSRDNGFAGELFF
TRBV5-1	TRBJ2-7	11	-	CASSVAYEQYF
TRBV13	TRBJ1-4	15	-	CASSTAGTGDEKLFF
TRBV4-1	TRBJ2-7	16	-	CASSQDYDGSSYEQYF
TRBV4-3	TRBJ2-3	16	-	CASSQESGGPTDTQYF
TRBV19	TRBJ2-1	15	-	CASSIGRGSYNEQFF
TRBV6-1	TRBJ2-7	14	-	CASSVSRTPYEQYF
TRBV7-2	TRBJ1-4	15	-	CASSPLGTANEKLFF
TRBV6-5	TRBJ2-1	15	-	CASSYGRAGYNEQFF
TRBV4-1	TRBJ1-3	15	-	CASSQPKGSGNTIYF
TRBV7-2	TRBJ1-1	16	-	CASSLTQTGLDTEAFF
TRBV7-9	TRBJ1-1	11	few	CASSLTSEAFF
TRBV19	TRBJ1-4	17	-	CAAGPGQINPTNEKLFF
TRBV7-2	TRBJ1-4	16	-	CASTGGRASTNEKLFF
TRBV5-4	TRBJ2-7	12	-	CASSLETYEQYF
TRBV5-6	TRBJ2-1	15	-	CASSLALGPYNEQFF
TRBV5-5	TRBJ2-3	14	once	CASSFERSTDTQYF
TRBV2	TRBJ2-7	17	-	CASSVAQGGLGTYEQYF
TRBV5-1	TRBJ2-7	16	-	CASSSSYRGGYYEQYF
TRBV28	TRBJ2-7	13	-	CASSFLRYYEQYF
TRBV25-1	TRBJ1-1	12	few	CASSVWDSRAFF
TRBV4-3	TRBJ1-5	13	once	CASSQEGDQPQHF
TRBV28	TRBJ2-7	16	-	CASSLNSRDSTYEQYF
TRBV5-6	TRBJ2-6	17	once	CASSFGQGDPGANVLTF
TRBV6-5	TRBJ2-7	13	-	CASRDGQGYEQYF
TRBV19	TRBJ1-5	15	-	CASTLTGGSNQPQHF
TRBV14	TRBJ1-6	11	-	CASSHGTDLHF